This entry lists 10 T cell receptor beta chains sequenced from one sample in a study of STAT5B mutations in CD4+ large granular lymphocyte leukemia. Repertoires were generated with immunoSEQ multiplex PCR, while TCRdb's copy carries only in-frame clones and drops some. The sample shows 30,000 or so clones, approximately 79% of them seen only once. The sample taken for sequencing was CD4+ T cells from blood buffy coats. These receptors came from a human donor in good health.

This chain joins TRBV6-5 and TRBJ2-5; weak D call: TRBD1 (6 bases). CDR1 MNHEY and CDR2 SVGAGI come from the germline V gene. Trimming left V 4 bases short and J 8 bases short, with 17 bases between. CDR3 length equals 14 residues. In nucleotides, the CDR3 is TGTGCCAGCAGTTTACAGGGTCCCCCTGGAACCCAGTACTTC. Protein: CASSLQGPPGTQYF.

The chain recombines TRBV5-4 with TRBJ2-1, with TRBD2 matching 12 bases. The germline CDR1 and CDR2 sequences are SGHNT and YYREEE (reference sequence). V was clipped by 0 bases and J by 4 bases; unmatched bases: 2. CDR3 length: 16 amino acids. The CDR3 DNA reads as TGTGCCAGCAGCTTGGCCACTAGCGGGAGGTACAATGAGCAGTTCTTC. This codes for CASSLATSGRYNEQFF.

The sample holds a few counts of this clone. This chain connects TRBV19 to TRBJ1-3, with D unresolved. This CDR3 contains 13 residues. The V end was cut by 10 bases, the J end by 2 bases, with 12 bases between. Germline V lookup: CDR1 LNHDA, CDR2 SQIVND (reference sequence). The CDR3 loop is CATALGTGNTIYF. The DNA of the CDR3 is TGTGCCACCGCCTTGGGGACTGGAAACACCATATATTTT. Full variable domain (outside the CDR3, taken from reference TRBV19 and TRBJ1-3): DGGITQSPKYLFRKEGQNVTLSCEQNLNHDAMYWYRQDPGQGLRLIYYSQIVNDFQKGDIAEGYSVSREKKESFPLTVTSAQKNPTAFYLCATALGTGNTIYFGEGSWLTVV.

The chain combines TRBV6-6 with TRBJ2-5; D not certain. Deletions cut 7 bases from V and 1 base from J, with 4 bases between. The CDR3 has 11 residues. Looked up from germline, CDR1 is MNHNY and CDR2 is SVGAGI (reference sequence). Here the CDR3 reads CASTSQETQYF. CDR3 DNA sequence: TGTGCCAGCACAAGCCAAGAGACCCAGTACTTC.

This clone came up once. The rearrangement joins TRBV29-1 to TRBJ1-1; the match to TRBD1 covers 9 bases. Germline CDR1 is SQVTM and CDR2 is ANQGSEA. V lost 6 bases to trimming and J lost 4 bases; unmatched junction nucleotides: 3. The CDR3 is 12 amino acids. Written as DNA, the CDR3 is TGCAGCGTGACAGGGGGAGGCACTGAAGCTTTCTTT. Translating gives CSVTGGGTEAFF.

J is TRBJ2-3 and V is TRBV7-2; 12 nucleotides agree with TRBD2. Per germline, CDR1 SGHTA and CDR2 FQGNSA. Unmatched junction bases numbered 5, after V lost 2 bases and J lost 8 bases. This CDR3 is built from 15 residues. As DNA, the CDR3 is TGTGCCAGCAGCTTACTAGCGGGAGGGCGGGGTACGCAGTATTTT. Translated, it gives CASSLLAGGRGTQYF. Supplemented by reference TRBV7-2 and TRBJ2-3, the full variable domain reads GAGVSQSPSNKVTEKGKDVELRCDPISGHTALYWYRQSLGQGLEFLIYFQGNSAPDKSGLPSDRFSAERTGGSVSTLTIQRTQQEDSAVYLCASSLLAGGRGTQYFGPGTRLTVL.

The rearrangement links TRBV28 to TRBJ2-7, with TRBD2 matching over 9 bases. Trimming took 6 bases from V and 0 from J; bases not matched to a gene: 15. CDR1 and CDR2 from the germline V gene are MDHEN and SYDVKM. This CDR3 comprises 18 residues. DNA of the CDR3: TGTGCCAGCAGAGTGCGGGGACTAGCACAACGGAGCTCCTACGAGCAGTACTTC. This translates into CASRVRGLAQRSSYEQYF.

The rearrangement uses TRBV7-9 and TRBJ2-1, with 12 bases lining up with TRBD2. Germline assignment: CDR1 SEHNR and CDR2 FQNEAQ (reference sequence). The CDR3 is 18 residues long. After removal of 2 bases from V and 7 bases from J, the junction contained 12 bases not matched to a gene. The CDR3 nucleotides read TGTGCCAGCAGCTTACCACCCCGACTAGCGGGAGCTAGAAATGAGCAGTTCTTC. The encoded protein is CASSLPPRLAGARNEQFF.

The V call is TRBV7-6, the J call TRBJ2-5, with 10 bases identical to TRBD1. After removal of 5 bases from V and 4 bases from J, the junction contained 10 bases not matched to a gene. Per the germline V gene, CDR1 is SGHVS and CDR2 is FNYEAQ. CDR3 size: 16 residues. The CDR3 here is CASSPNGQGVGETQYF. DNA of the CDR3: TGTGCCAGCAGCCCAAACGGACAGGGGGTCGGAGAGACCCAGTACTTC. The full variable domain, with the rest looked up from reference TRBV7-6 and TRBJ2-5, is GAGVSQSPRYKVTKRGQDVALRCDPISGHVSLYWYRQALGQGPEFLTYFNYEAQQDKSGLPNDRFSAERPEGSISTLTIQRTEQRDSAMYRCASSPNGQGVGETQYFGPGTRLLVL.

The V call is TRBV6-5, the J call TRBJ1-6; D is uncertain. Germline V gene data show CDR1 as MNHEY and CDR2 as SVGAGI. The CDR3 loop spans 12 amino acids. Trimming removed 6 bases at V and 9 bases at J, with 9 bases between. CDR3 nucleotide sequence: TGTGCCAGCAGCCAAGGGATTTCACCCCTCCACTTT. Translation: CASSQGISPLHF.